The 2 T cell receptor beta chains below all came from one sample that was sequenced in a study of blood T cell repertoires in COVID-19. The protocol was immunoSEQ multiplex PCR, while the TCRdb copy is restricted to in-frame clones and leaves out a portion. The sample includes roughly 230,000 clones, nearly 90% of them seen just once. Source material: peripheral blood. Receptors originate from a woman aged 55-70 years with COVID-19, enrolled during active disease.

The chain uses TRBV11-2 and TRBJ1-6; 7 bases are shared with TRBD1. The V gene end was trimmed by 3 bases and the J gene end by 8 bases; junction bases not matched to a gene: 7. Germline V gene sequence: CDR1 SGHAT, CDR2 FQNNGV. The CDR3 is 15 amino acids. CDR3 DNA: TGTGCCAGCAGCTTTAGGACAGGAGAGGATTCACCCCTCCACTTT. It specifies CASSFRTGEDSPLHF. The entire variable domain, with the rest obtained from reference TRBV11-2 and TRBJ1-6, is as follows: EAGVAQSPRYKIIEKRQSVAFWCNPISGHATLYWYQQILGQGPKLLIQFQNNGVVDDSQLPKDRFSAERLKGVDSTLKIQPAKLEDSAVYLCASSFRTGEDSPLHFGNGTRLTVT.

This chain connects TRBV6-2 or TRBV6-3 to TRBJ2-3, with D unclear. The V gene's germline CDR1 is MNHEY and CDR2 SVGEGT. Deletions cut 6 bases from V and 0 bases from J, with 7 bases between. This CDR3 region has 13 residues. CDR3 sequence: CASSQLSTDTQYF. The CDR3 region has the DNA TGTGCCAGCAGCCAATTAAGCACAGATACGCAGTATTTT.